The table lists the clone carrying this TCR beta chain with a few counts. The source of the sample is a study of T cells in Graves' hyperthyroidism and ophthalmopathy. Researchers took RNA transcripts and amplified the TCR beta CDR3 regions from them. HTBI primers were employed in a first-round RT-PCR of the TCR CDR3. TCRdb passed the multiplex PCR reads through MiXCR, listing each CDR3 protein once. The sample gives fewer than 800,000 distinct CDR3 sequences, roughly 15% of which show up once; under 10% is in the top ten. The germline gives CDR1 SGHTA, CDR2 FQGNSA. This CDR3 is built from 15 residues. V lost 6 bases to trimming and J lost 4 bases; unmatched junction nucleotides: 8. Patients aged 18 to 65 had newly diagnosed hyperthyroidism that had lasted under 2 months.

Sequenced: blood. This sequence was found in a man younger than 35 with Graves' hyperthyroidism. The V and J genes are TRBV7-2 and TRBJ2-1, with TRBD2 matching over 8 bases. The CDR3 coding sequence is TGTGCCAGCAGACCTACTAGCGGAGATTACAATGAGCAGTTCTTC. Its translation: CASRPTSGDYNEQFF. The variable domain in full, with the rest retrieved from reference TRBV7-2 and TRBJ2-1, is GAGVSQSPSNKVTEKGKDVELRCDPISGHTALYWYRQSLGQGLEFLIYFQGNSAPDKSGLPSDRFSAERTGGSVSTLTIQRTQQEDSAVYLCASRPTSGDYNEQFFGPGTRLTVL.